The rows below give T cell receptor beta chains drawn from one sample of a study of T cell responses to AZD1222 COVID-19 vaccine. Clones were read by immunoSEQ multiplex PCR, and TCRdb kept only the in-frame ones, dropping some. Seen here are tens of thousands of clones, around nine tenths observed once, and the top ten hold 6.3%. The sequenced sample was peripheral blood, obtained 28 days after the second dose of the MenACWY control vaccine. These receptors were collected from an adult who received the MenACWY meningococcal vaccine as a control. CDR3s include the opening cysteine and the closing phenylalanine or tryptophan. D genes are given only for firm matches. Not every row has a clone size; where given, it reads once, few, many or a size class.

clone size: .; V gene: TRBV5-5; D gene: .; J gene: TRBJ2-7; CDR3 protein: CASSTLTSYSYEQYF; CDR3 DNA: TGTGCCAGCAGCACCCTTACTAGCTACTCCTACGAGCAGTACTTC
clone size: .; V gene: TRBV9; D gene: TRBD1; J gene: TRBJ2-7; CDR3 protein: CASSVGQGRAYEQYF; CDR3 DNA: TGTGCCAGCAGCGTAGGACAGGGGAGAGCCTACGAGCAGTACTTC
clone size: .; V gene: TRBV11-3; D gene: .; J gene: TRBJ2-1; CDR3 protein: CASSLGPRTGYNEQFF; CDR3 DNA: TGTGCCAGCAGCCTCGGTCCACGGACTGGCTACAATGAGCAGTTCTTC
clone size: .; V gene: TRBV6-2/TRBV6-3; D gene: TRBD2; J gene: TRBJ2-3; CDR3 protein: CASSLTGGLVTDTQYF; CDR3 DNA: TGTGCCAGCAGTCTCACGGGAGGGCTTGTCACAGATACGCAGTATTTT
clone size: .; V gene: TRBV30; D gene: .; J gene: TRBJ1-1; CDR3 protein: CAWSPTGPQGTEAFF; CDR3 DNA: TGTGCCTGGAGTCCAACGGGACCCCAGGGCACTGAAGCTTTCTTT
clone size: .; V gene: TRBV21-1; D gene: .; J gene: TRBJ2-5; CDR3 protein: CASRGGVGGRSETQYF; CDR3 DNA: TGTGCCAGCAGAGGAGGGGTAGGCGGGAGGTCGGAGACCCAGTACTTC
clone size: .; V gene: TRBV18; D gene: TRBD2; J gene: TRBJ2-1; CDR3 protein: CASSPGSGRSNEQFF; CDR3 DNA: TGTGCCAGCTCACCGGGGAGCGGGAGATCGAATGAGCAGTTCTTC
clone size: once; V gene: TRBV29-1; D gene: .; J gene: TRBJ2-2; CDR3 protein: CSVEGRVGGELFF; CDR3 DNA: TGCAGCGTTGAGGGCAGGGTTGGCGGGGAGCTGTTTTTT
clone size: .; V gene: TRBV19; D gene: .; J gene: TRBJ1-1; CDR3 protein: CASSISAGEAFF; CDR3 DNA: TGTGCCAGTAGTATTAGCGCTGGTGAAGCTTTCTTT
clone size: .; V gene: TRBV19; D gene: TRBD1; J gene: TRBJ2-1; CDR3 protein: CASSLSGTGMQFF; CDR3 DNA: TGTGCCAGTAGTCTGTCCGGGACAGGGATGCAGTTCTTC
clone size: .; V gene: TRBV5-1; D gene: .; J gene: TRBJ1-5; CDR3 protein: CASSLRGGNQPQHF; CDR3 DNA: TGCGCCAGCAGCCTCCGTGGGGGGAATCAGCCCCAGCATTTT
clone size: .; V gene: TRBV7-6; D gene: .; J gene: TRBJ2-1; CDR3 protein: CASRVDNEQFF; CDR3 DNA: TGTGCCAGCAGGGTGGACAATGAGCAGTTCTTC
clone size: .; V gene: TRBV30; D gene: TRBD2; J gene: TRBJ2-2; CDR3 protein: CAWSVGAGGYTGELFF; CDR3 DNA: TGTGCCTGGAGTGTAGGAGCGGGAGGGTACACCGGGGAGCTGTTTTTT
clone size: once; V gene: TRBV4-1; D gene: .; J gene: TRBJ2-7; CDR3 protein: CASSLRLKSEQYF; CDR3 DNA: TGCGCCAGCAGCCTTAGGTTAAAAAGCGAGCAGTACTTC
clone size: .; V gene: TRBV6-6; D gene: TRBD2; J gene: TRBJ2-7; CDR3 protein: CATRGLERESYEQYF; CDR3 DNA: TGTGCCACCCGCGGTTTGGAGCGGGAGTCCTACGAGCAGTACTTC
clone size: .; V gene: TRBV9; D gene: .; J gene: TRBJ2-1; CDR3 protein: CASSGPKNEQFF; CDR3 DNA: TGTGCCAGCAGCGGACCTAAGAATGAGCAGTTCTTC
clone size: .; V gene: TRBV18; D gene: .; J gene: TRBJ1-4; CDR3 protein: CASSVSTGLANEKLFF; CDR3 DNA: TGTGCCAGCTCAGTAAGCACAGGGCTTGCTAATGAAAAACTGTTTTTT
clone size: .; V gene: TRBV6-5; D gene: .; J gene: TRBJ1-5; CDR3 protein: CASRQGNRNQPQHF; CDR3 DNA: TGTGCCAGCAGACAGGGAAATCGCAATCAGCCCCAGCATTTT
clone size: many; V gene: TRBV7-3; D gene: .; J gene: TRBJ2-1; CDR3 protein: CASSHTGSEDEQFF; CDR3 DNA: TGTGCCAGCAGCCACACGGGCTCCGAGGATGAGCAGTTCTTC
clone size: .; V gene: TRBV6-1; D gene: TRBD1; J gene: TRBJ2-1; CDR3 protein: CASSESGTGGEEQFF; CDR3 DNA: TGTGCCAGCAGTGAATCCGGGACAGGGGGAGAGGAGCAGTTCTTC
clone size: .; V gene: TRBV7-9; D gene: .; J gene: TRBJ2-1; CDR3 protein: CASSSPLNEQFF; CDR3 DNA: TGTGCCAGCAGCTCCCCCCTCAATGAGCAGTTCTTC
clone size: once; V gene: TRBV4-1; D gene: .; J gene: TRBJ2-2; CDR3 protein: CASSQPIVGDTGELFF; CDR3 DNA: TGCGCCAGCAGCCAACCTATTGTAGGGGACACCGGGGAGCTGTTTTTT
clone size: .; V gene: TRBV6-6; D gene: .; J gene: TRBJ1-2; CDR3 protein: CASSYPGQGRGYTF; CDR3 DNA: TGTGCCAGCAGTTATCCGGGGCAGGGTAGGGGCTACACCTTC
clone size: .; V gene: TRBV19; D gene: .; J gene: TRBJ1-4; CDR3 protein: CASSSGLGEKLFF; CDR3 DNA: TGTGCCAGTAGTTCGGGCCTTGGGGAAAAACTGTTTTTT
clone size: .; V gene: TRBV6-5; D gene: .; J gene: TRBJ1-4; CDR3 protein: CATRGPTNEKLFF; CDR3 DNA: TGTGCCACTCGGGGGCCGACTAATGAAAAACTGTTTTTT
clone size: .; V gene: TRBV10-2; D gene: .; J gene: TRBJ2-1; CDR3 protein: CASNEAAYNEQFF; CDR3 DNA: TGCGCCAGCAATGAGGCGGCTTACAATGAGCAGTTCTTC
clone size: .; V gene: TRBV4-1; D gene: .; J gene: TRBJ2-3; CDR3 protein: CASSQANRGTDTQYF; CDR3 DNA: TGCGCCAGCAGCCAAGCCAACCGGGGCACAGATACGCAGTATTTT
clone size: .; V gene: TRBV27; D gene: TRBD2; J gene: TRBJ2-3; CDR3 protein: CASSLSKLAGASDTQYF; CDR3 DNA: TGTGCCAGCAGTTTATCGAAACTAGCGGGAGCGTCAGATACGCAGTATTTT
clone size: .; V gene: TRBV19; D gene: .; J gene: TRBJ1-2; CDR3 protein: CASSIGEANYGYTF; CDR3 DNA: TGTGCCAGTAGTATAGGAGAGGCTAACTATGGCTACACCTTC
clone size: once; V gene: TRBV5-8; D gene: .; J gene: TRBJ2-1; CDR3 protein: CASSTGTFNEQFF; CDR3 DNA: TGTGCCAGCAGCACCGGGACATTCAATGAGCAGTTCTTC
clone size: .; V gene: TRBV3-1/TRBV3-2; D gene: .; J gene: TRBJ1-1; CDR3 protein: CASSEIWNTEAFF; CDR3 DNA: TGTGCCAGCAGCGAAATTTGGAACACTGAAGCTTTCTTT
clone size: .; V gene: TRBV2; D gene: TRBD1; J gene: TRBJ2-5; CDR3 protein: CAGRQGAGETQYF; CDR3 DNA: TGTGCCGGCAGACAGGGGGCTGGAGAGACCCAGTACTTC
clone size: .; V gene: TRBV2; D gene: .; J gene: TRBJ2-1; CDR3 protein: CASSEIRGASYNEQFF; CDR3 DNA: TGTGCCAGCAGTGAAATAAGGGGCGCGTCCTACAATGAGCAGTTCTTC
clone size: .; V gene: TRBV14; D gene: .; J gene: TRBJ2-5; CDR3 protein: CASSQYSQQETQYF; CDR3 DNA: TGTGCCAGCAGCCAATATTCACAGCAAGAGACCCAGTACTTC
clone size: .; V gene: TRBV4-1; D gene: .; J gene: TRBJ2-7; CDR3 protein: CASSQELGDSYEQYF; CDR3 DNA: TGCGCCAGCAGCCAAGAGTTGGGGGACTCCTACGAGCAGTACTTC
clone size: few; V gene: TRBV10-3; D gene: .; J gene: TRBJ2-3; CDR3 protein: CAISDRQTWDTQYF; CDR3 DNA: TGTGCCATCAGTGACCGACAGACTTGGGATACGCAGTATTTT
clone size: .; V gene: TRBV30; D gene: .; J gene: TRBJ1-1; CDR3 protein: CARKVEDWAEAFF; CDR3 DNA: TGTGCCCGGAAAGTGGAGGATTGGGCTGAAGCTTTCTTT
clone size: .; V gene: TRBV6-2/TRBV6-3; D gene: .; J gene: TRBJ1-1; CDR3 protein: CASSPPGLGTEAFF; CDR3 DNA: TGTGCCAGCAGTCCACCGGGGCTGGGCACTGAAGCTTTCTTT
clone size: .; V gene: TRBV11-2; D gene: TRBD1; J gene: TRBJ2-1; CDR3 protein: CASSPIRGQNNEQFF; CDR3 DNA: TGTGCCAGCAGCCCCATAAGGGGACAGAACAATGAGCAGTTCTTC
clone size: .; V gene: TRBV7-7; D gene: .; J gene: TRBJ1-1; CDR3 protein: CASSFFPGHLPGNTEAFF; CDR3 DNA: TGTGCTAGCAGCTTCTTTCCGGGACATCTCCCCGGGAACACTGAAGCTTTCTTT
clone size: .; V gene: TRBV19; D gene: .; J gene: TRBJ1-5; CDR3 protein: CASSPGGRQPQHF; CDR3 DNA: TGTGCCAGTAGTCCGGGGGGCCGGCAGCCCCAGCATTTT
clone size: .; V gene: TRBV4-2; D gene: TRBD2; J gene: TRBJ2-2; CDR3 protein: CASSQSLAGATGELFF; CDR3 DNA: TGTGCCAGCAGCCAATCCCTAGCGGGGGCCACCGGGGAGCTGTTTTTT
clone size: .; V gene: TRBV14; D gene: TRBD1; J gene: TRBJ1-3; CDR3 protein: CASSQGGTVGNTIYF; CDR3 DNA: TGTGCCAGCAGCCAAGGCGGGACAGTCGGAAACACCATATATTTT
clone size: .; V gene: TRBV6-5; D gene: TRBD1; J gene: TRBJ1-5; CDR3 protein: CASTTQGANQPQHF; CDR3 DNA: TGTGCCAGCACCACCCAGGGGGCGAATCAGCCCCAGCATTTT
clone size: .; V gene: TRBV21-1; D gene: .; J gene: TRBJ2-5; CDR3 protein: CASSSRAETQYF; CDR3 DNA: TGTGCCAGCAGCAGCAGGGCAGAGACCCAGTACTTC
clone size: .; V gene: TRBV30; D gene: .; J gene: TRBJ2-7; CDR3 protein: CAWSSGPYEQYF; CDR3 DNA: TGTGCCTGGAGTTCGGGGCCCTACGAGCAGTACTTC
clone size: .; V gene: TRBV29-1; D gene: TRBD2; J gene: TRBJ2-3; CDR3 protein: CSVDGFGASGRDGTDTQYF; CDR3 DNA: TGCAGCGTTGATGGGTTTGGCGCTAGCGGGAGGGATGGGACAGATACGCAGTATTTT
clone size: .; V gene: TRBV2; D gene: TRBD1; J gene: TRBJ1-5; CDR3 protein: CASKTGESNQPQHF; CDR3 DNA: TGTGCCAGCAAGACAGGGGAGAGCAATCAGCCCCAGCATTTT
clone size: .; V gene: TRBV19; D gene: .; J gene: TRBJ2-7; CDR3 protein: CASSRPDSYEQYF; CDR3 DNA: TGTGCCAGTAGTCGTCCGGACAGCTACGAGCAGTACTTC
clone size: .; V gene: TRBV7-9; D gene: .; J gene: TRBJ2-5; CDR3 protein: CASSFVTGETQYF; CDR3 DNA: TGTGCCAGCAGCTTCGTTACAGGGGAGACCCAGTACTTC
clone size: .; V gene: TRBV3-1/TRBV3-2; D gene: .; J gene: TRBJ1-5; CDR3 protein: CASSQDWGRRPQHF; CDR3 DNA: TGTGCCAGCAGCCAAGATTGGGGGCGGAGGCCCCAGCATTTT